This T cell receptor (beta chain) appears in the sequencing data of a study of blood T cell repertoires in COVID-19. Turning to the study itself: Samples taken during acute and convalescent COVID-19 were collected in the United States, Italy and Spain.

Here immunoSEQ multiplex PCR was the method, and the copy in TCRdb shows in-frame clones only, minus some. The data contain a few hundred thousand clones, 70% to 90% of them singletons. The origin of this receptor is a woman aged 60-75 years with COVID-19, enrolled during active disease. The sample comprised peripheral blood.

The chain's CDR3 is CASKRQGDGEAFF. The CDR3 nucleotides are TGCGCCAGCAAAAGACAGGGCGATGGTGAAGCTTTCTTT. This chain links TRBV5-1 with TRBJ1-1; 7 nucleotides match TRBD1. The V and J ends lost 6 bases and 7 bases, in that order; junction bases with no gene match: 9. The CDR3 is 13 residues long. Germline CDR1 and CDR2: SGHRS and YFSETQ.